Sequencing of this TCR beta chain was carried out in a study of PD-1 blockade in classical Hodgkin lymphoma. Overall study results and limits: The origin of the repertoire differences remains undefined, with disease activity or prior therapy as possible causes. Healthy donors reportedly exceeded newly diagnosed patients in baseline TCR diversity.

The time point here: cycle 4 day 1 (C4D1), after 5 to 7 weeks of nivolumab. Every patient experienced relapse after autologous stem cell transplantation, and brentuximab vedotin exposure varied. Responses achieved at best were complete response, partial response or progressive disease. Comment on this clone: Its specificity is unknown.

Generated by immunoSEQ multiplex PCR, the TCRdb table keeps only in-frame clones and is missing some. In the table there are roughly 39,000 clones, 77% of which are singletons. V was clipped by 2 bases and J by 6 bases, with 10 bases between them. CDR3 length: 13 amino acids. Looked up from germline, CDR1 is MNHNS and CDR2 is SASEGT. This sample comprised peripheral blood mononuclear cells (PBMCs), obtained before the fourth cycle of nivolumab. This receptor was identified in a human donor with classical Hodgkin lymphoma. The chain couples TRBV6-1 to TRBJ1-2, with D possibly matching TRBD1 (5 bases). As DNA, the CDR3 is TGTGCCAGCAGTGAAAACGGGGGAAATGGCTACACCTTC. This sequence encodes CASSENGGNGYTF.